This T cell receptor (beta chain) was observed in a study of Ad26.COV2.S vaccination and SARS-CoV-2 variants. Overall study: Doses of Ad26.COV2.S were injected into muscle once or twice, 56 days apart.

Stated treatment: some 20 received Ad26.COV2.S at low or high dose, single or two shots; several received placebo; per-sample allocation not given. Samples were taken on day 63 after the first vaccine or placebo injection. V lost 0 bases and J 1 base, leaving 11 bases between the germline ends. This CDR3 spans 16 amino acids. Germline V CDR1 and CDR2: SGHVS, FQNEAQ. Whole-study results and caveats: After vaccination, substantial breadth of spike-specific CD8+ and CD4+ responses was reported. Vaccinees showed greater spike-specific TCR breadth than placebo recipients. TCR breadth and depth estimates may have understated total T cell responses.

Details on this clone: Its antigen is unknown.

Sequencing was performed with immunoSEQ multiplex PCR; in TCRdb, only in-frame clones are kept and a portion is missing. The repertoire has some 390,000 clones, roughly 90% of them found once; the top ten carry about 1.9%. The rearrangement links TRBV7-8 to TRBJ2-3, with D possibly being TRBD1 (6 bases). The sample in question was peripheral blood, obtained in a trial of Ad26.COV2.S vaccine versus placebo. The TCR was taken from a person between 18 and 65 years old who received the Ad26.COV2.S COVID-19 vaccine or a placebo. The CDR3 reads CASSLAWAGGTDTQYF. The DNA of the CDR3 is TGTGCCAGCAGCTTAGCATGGGCAGGGGGCACAGATACGCAGTATTTT.